Each of the 22 T cell receptor beta chains below was sequenced from the same sample in a study of blood T cell repertoires in COVID-19 (dated by TCRdb to about 2020). Library prep was done by the immunoSEQ multiplex PCR assay. TCRdb mirrors the immuneACCESS table, restricted to in-frame sequences. Some clones are absent from its copies; in checked studies, under half trace to an unresolved V gene, and the reason for the others is unknown. The sample table holds 20,000 or so clones, of which 80% to 90% were seen once. Around 12% of the sample is in the top ten clones. Sequencing was performed on peripheral blood. All receptors derive from a woman older than 75 with active or convalescent COVID-19.

The rearrangement joins TRBV5-4 to TRBJ1-1, with D possibly matching TRBD1 (6 bases). CDR1 and CDR2 (germline): SGHNT, YYREEE (reference sequence). Trimming removed 2 bases at V and 1 base at J, with 9 bases between. CDR3 size: 14 residues. The CDR3 sequence is CASSLGRGNTEAFF. The CDR3 DNA is TGTGCCAGCAGCTTAGGCAGGGGGAACACTGAAGCTTTCTTT.

The chain uses TRBV7-9 and TRBJ2-4, with a tentative D call TRBD2 (5 bases). Per the germline V gene, CDR1 is SEHNR and CDR2 is FQNEAQ (reference sequence). CDR3 size: 16 residues. The V and J ends lost 5 bases and 0 bases respectively, with 14 bases between them. CDR3: CASSPDSDLAKNIQYF. The CDR3 nucleotides are TGTGCCAGCAGCCCGGATAGCGACCTAGCCAAAAACATTCAGTACTTC.

CDR3 amino acids: CAISPGQVYYGYTF. DNA of the CDR3: TGTGCCATCAGCCCGGGACAGGTCTACTATGGCTACACCTTC. The rearrangement uses TRBV10-3 and TRBJ1-2; 8 positions match TRBD1. The CDR3 sequence is 14 residues long. CDR1 ENHRY and CDR2 SYGVKD come from the germline V gene. V trimming: 6 bases; J trimming: 3 bases; junction bases outside the gene matches: 6.

This chain uses TRBV6-5 with TRBJ2-7, with 10 bases matching TRBD1. Trimming removed 1 base from V and 3 bases from J; junction bases left unmatched: 3. The germline gives CDR1 MNHEY, CDR2 SVGAGI. The CDR3 sequence is 15 residues long. For the CDR3, the DNA is TGTGCCAGCAGTTACTGGGACAGGGGAAGCTACGAGCAGTACTTC. Protein: CASSYWDRGSYEQYF.

V is TRBV7-2 and J is TRBJ1-2; 12 bases fit TRBD1. From germline, CDR1 is SGHTA and CDR2 FQGNSA. Germline trimming cut 5 bases from V and 8 bases from J; bases unmatched to any gene: 15. The CDR3 covers 17 residues. DNA for the CDR3: TGTGCCAGCAGCCCATGGGTGGGGACAGGGGGCGCGAGAGGCTACACCTTC. It yields the protein CASSPWVGTGGARGYTF.

This chain connects TRBV2 to TRBJ2-7; 8 positions match TRBD1. Per germline, CDR1 SNHLY and CDR2 FYNNEI. V shed 6 bases and J 11 bases; nucleotides not matched to a gene: 18. The CDR3 covers 15 residues. CDR3 bases: TGTGCCAGCAGCCACACCTCCGGGACAGGTCTTTGGAAGTACTTC. Its protein product is CASSHTSGTGLWKYF.

CDR3 in amino acids: CASSQVASGGASQYF. CDR3 sequence (DNA): TGCGCCAGCAGCCAAGTTGCTAGCGGGGGGGCCAGTCAGTACTTC. This sequence joins TRBV4-1 and TRBJ2-7, with 12 bases fitting TRBD2. The junction had 8 bases not matched to a gene; V was cut back by 1 base and J by 10 bases. CDR3 size: 15 residues. Germline CDR1 MGHRA, CDR2 YSYEKL.

The chain employs TRBV11-3 and TRBJ1-2; D uncertain. Trimming cost V 5 bases and J 3 bases, with 10 bases left between them. Germline V gives CDR1 SGHNT, CDR2 YENEEA. The CDR3 spans 13 residues. CDR3 protein: CASSPERYYGYTF. The CDR3 DNA reads TGTGCCAGCAGCCCCGAGCGATACTATGGCTACACCTTC. Filled out from reference TRBV11-3 and TRBJ1-2, the complete variable domain reads EAGVVQSPRYKIIEKKQPVAFWCNPISGHNTLYWYLQNLGQGPELLIRYENEEAVDDSQLPKDRFSAERLKGVDSTLKIQPAELGDSAVYLCASSPERYYGYTFGSGTRLTVV.

The CDR3 bases are TGTGCCAGCAGGGGGACAGCCGGAGATGGCTACACCTTC. This codes for CASRGTAGDGYTF. This sequence joins TRBV6-5 and TRBJ1-2, with 7 bases identical to TRBD1. V lost 6 bases, J lost 6 bases, and 7 bases stayed unmatched. Germline assignment: CDR1 MNHEY and CDR2 SVGAGI. The CDR3 spans 13 residues.

The rearrangement uses TRBV19 and TRBJ1-1; TRBD1 matches 9 bases. CDR3 length equals 14 residues. V lost 9 bases, J lost 1 base, and 6 bases stayed unmatched. The germline V gene encodes CDR1 LNHDA and CDR2 SQIVND (reference sequence). The CDR3 here is CASKEQGANTEAFF. The DNA for the CDR3 is TGTGCCAGCAAAGAACAGGGGGCGAACACTGAAGCTTTCTTT.

V is TRBV19 and J is TRBJ1-5, with D possibly being TRBD1 (6 bases). The CDR3 is 13 amino acids. From germline, CDR1 is LNHDA and CDR2 SQIVND (reference sequence). Trimming stripped 8 bases from V and 9 bases from J, with 17 bases between. CDR3 protein: CASARGLKTPQHF. For the CDR3, the DNA is TGTGCCAGTGCCAGGGGTCTGAAAACGCCCCAGCATTTT.

The chain is built from TRBV5-1 and TRBJ2-5, with 7 bases lining up with TRBD2. The CDR3 sequence is 13 residues long. V dropped 7 bases and J dropped 0; count of bases not matched to a gene: 3. CDR1 is SGHRS, CDR2 YFSETQ, per germline. The CDR3 loop reads CASWRGNQETQYF. The CDR3 nucleotides read TGCGCCAGCTGGCGGGGGAACCAAGAGACCCAGTACTTC.

The chain couples TRBV7-2 to TRBJ1-6, with no clear D. V gave up 5 bases and J gave up 8 bases, with 10 bases separating them. The CDR3 length is 13 residues. Germline loops: CDR1 SGHTA, CDR2 FQGNSA. The CDR3 DNA reads TGTGCCAGCAGCCGTCTGGGAGATTCACCCCTCCACTTT. Its translation: CASSRLGDSPLHF.

This rearrangement joins TRBV19 to TRBJ2-7; the D gene is possibly TRBD1 (5 bases). The germline V gene has CDR1 LNHDA and CDR2 SQIVND (reference sequence). This CDR3 region has 14 residues. V lost 8 bases and J 0 bases, leaving 14 bases between the germline ends. CDR3 region: CASGKAGSSYEQYF. The CDR3 bases are TGTGCCAGTGGGAAAGCAGGGTCCTCCTACGAGCAGTACTTC.

This chain joins TRBV28 and TRBJ1-4, with D unresolved. CDR1 and CDR2 from the germline V gene are MDHEN and SYDVKM. CDR3 size: 14 residues. Trimming took off 8 bases at V and 0 bases at J, with 10 bases between the two ends. CDR3 in amino acids: CASVSHSTNEKLFF. The CDR3 DNA reads TGTGCCAGCGTTTCGCACTCAACTAATGAAAAACTGTTTTTT.

This clone was seen a single time. The rearrangement joins TRBV18 to TRBJ1-4; 7 nucleotides match TRBD1. Germline V lookup: CDR1 KGHSH, CDR2 LQKENI. The trim removed 3 bases at V and 4 bases at J, leaving 5 bases unmatched. The CDR3 spans 15 residues. This CDR3 reads CASSPLTGNNEKLFF. CDR3 in DNA: TGTGCCAGCTCACCCCTGACAGGGAATAATGAAAAACTGTTTTTT.

V usage is TRBV28 and J usage is TRBJ2-7; tentatively, D is TRBD2 (6 bases). The CDR3 extends over 16 amino acids. V lost 7 bases and J 2 bases, leaving 21 bases between the germline ends. In germline, CDR1 is MDHEN, CDR2 SYDVKM. CDR3 in DNA: TGTGCCAGCACCCCTTCCCCGGGCCGGAGGGCCTACGAGCAGTACTTC. Amino acid sequence: CASTPSPGRRAYEQYF.

V gene TRBV6-5 combines with J gene TRBJ1-3, with TRBD1 as a possible D gene (6 bases). CDR1 is MNHEY, CDR2 SVGAGI, per germline. With 0 bases removed from V and 9 bases from J, the gap between germline ends came to 12 bases. This CDR3 has 14 residues. CDR3 DNA: TGTGCCAGCAGTTACTCGATGCAGGGGACCACCATATATTTT. Its protein is CASSYSMQGTTIYF.

The rearrangement joins TRBV5-6 to TRBJ1-2; 7 bases map to TRBD1. This CDR3 comprises 15 residues. Trimming removed 7 bases from V and 7 bases from J; junction bases left unmatched: 16. Per germline, CDR1 SGHDT and CDR2 YYEEEE. The CDR3 DNA reads as TGTGCCAGCCAATCAAACAGGGGTCTGAGTGGTGGCTACACCTTC. As protein: CASQSNRGLSGGYTF. Looking up the rest from reference TRBV5-6 and TRBJ1-2 gives the full variable domain: DAGVTQSPTHLIKTRGQQVTLRCSPKSGHDTVSWYQQALGQGPQFIFQYYEEEERQRGNFPDRFSGHQFPNYSSELNVNALLLGDSALYLCASQSNRGLSGGYTFGSGTRLTVV.

The V and J genes are TRBV29-1 and TRBJ2-5, with D perhaps matching TRBD1 or TRBD2 (5 bases each). The CDR3 extends over 14 amino acids. Per germline, CDR1 SQVTM and CDR2 ANQGSEA. V was trimmed by 7 bases and J by 1 base, leaving 16 bases between them. CDR3: CSGGGRRGQETQYF. The CDR3 DNA sequence: TGCAGCGGGGGCGGGCGAAGGGGCCAAGAGACCCAGTACTTC.

This clone was seen a few times. V gene TRBV2 combines with J gene TRBJ2-7; no clear D. This CDR3 has 12 amino acids. Trimming took off 5 bases at V and 2 bases at J, with 7 bases between the two ends. Germline CDR1 SNHLY, CDR2 FYNNEI. CDR3: CASSQLTYEQYF. The CDR3 DNA sequence: TGTGCCAGCAGTCAACTAACCTACGAGCAGTACTTC.

The chain uses TRBV4-1 and TRBJ2-7; TRBD1 agrees at 7 bases. Germline V gene data show CDR1 as MGHRA and CDR2 as YSYEKL. The V and J ends lost 0 bases and 3 bases, in that order; junction bases with no gene match: 11. This CDR3 has 17 amino acids. CDR3 coding DNA: TGCGCCAGCAGCCAAGAAGGGGCCGGGACAGCCAACTACGAGCAGTACTTC. Translated, it gives CASSQEGAGTANYEQYF.